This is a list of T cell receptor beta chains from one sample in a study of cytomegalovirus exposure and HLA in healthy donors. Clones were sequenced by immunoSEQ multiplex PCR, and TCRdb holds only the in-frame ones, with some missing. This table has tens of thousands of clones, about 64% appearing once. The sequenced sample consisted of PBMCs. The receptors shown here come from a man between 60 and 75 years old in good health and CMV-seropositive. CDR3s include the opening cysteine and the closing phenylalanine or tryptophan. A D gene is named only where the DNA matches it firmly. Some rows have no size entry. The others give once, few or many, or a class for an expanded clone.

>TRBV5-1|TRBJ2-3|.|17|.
CASSLDGLATSTDTQYF
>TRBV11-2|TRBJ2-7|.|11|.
CASSPSYEQYF
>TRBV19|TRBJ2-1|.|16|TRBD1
CASSIAPGQGSNEQFF
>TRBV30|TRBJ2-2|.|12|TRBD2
CAWRGTSGELFF
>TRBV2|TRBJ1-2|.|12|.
CASSDSGGGYTF
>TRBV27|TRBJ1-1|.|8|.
CVCRGAFF
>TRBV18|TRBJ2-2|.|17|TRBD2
CASSPRQAGDLGGELFF
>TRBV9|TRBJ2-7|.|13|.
CASSFLIGGEQYF
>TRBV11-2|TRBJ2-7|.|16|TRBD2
CASSSFTSGISYEQYF
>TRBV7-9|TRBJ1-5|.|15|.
CASSLGGLGNQPQHF
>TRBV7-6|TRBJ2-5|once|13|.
CASSESGQETQYF
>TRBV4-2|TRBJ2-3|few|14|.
CASSQDRLQGWLYF
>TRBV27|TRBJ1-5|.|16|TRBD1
CASSLNGQGYNQPQHF
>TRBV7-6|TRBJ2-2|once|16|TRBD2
CASSPGGGRGAGELFF
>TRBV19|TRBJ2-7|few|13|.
CASSLQDSYEQYF
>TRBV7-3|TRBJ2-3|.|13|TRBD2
CASSYVSGDTQYF
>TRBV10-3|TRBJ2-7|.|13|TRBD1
CATRTGDGYEQYF
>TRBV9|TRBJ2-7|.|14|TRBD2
CASSEASGSYEQYF
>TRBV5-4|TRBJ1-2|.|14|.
CASSLVRGGYGYTF
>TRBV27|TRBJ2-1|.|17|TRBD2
CASSLFGRLAGDNEQFF
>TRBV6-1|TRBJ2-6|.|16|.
CASSGAGSSGANVLTF
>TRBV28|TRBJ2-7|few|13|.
CASSLGGMGEQYF
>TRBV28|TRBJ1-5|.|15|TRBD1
CASSPRGLGNQPQHF
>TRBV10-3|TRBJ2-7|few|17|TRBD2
CAISELTSGSRSYEQYF
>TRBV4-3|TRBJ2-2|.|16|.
CASSQVSGLNTGELFF
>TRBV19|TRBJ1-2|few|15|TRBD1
CASSADRDEGYGYTF
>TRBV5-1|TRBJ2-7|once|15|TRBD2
CASRSGLAGVYEQYF
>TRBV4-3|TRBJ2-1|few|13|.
CASSQELYNEQFF
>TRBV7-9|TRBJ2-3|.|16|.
CASSLEGDDGTDTQYF
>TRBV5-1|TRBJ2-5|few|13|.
CASSQGGQETQYF
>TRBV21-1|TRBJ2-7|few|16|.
CASSKGEDRATYEQYF
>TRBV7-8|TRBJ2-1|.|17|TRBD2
CASSLLAGGPAYNEQFF
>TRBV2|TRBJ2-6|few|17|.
CASSEADSSSGANVLTF
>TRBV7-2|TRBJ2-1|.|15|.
CASSLAGVSYNEQFF
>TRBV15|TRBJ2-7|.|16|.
CATSRELTSLGYEQYF
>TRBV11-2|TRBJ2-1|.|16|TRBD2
CASSLARLAGVSEQFF
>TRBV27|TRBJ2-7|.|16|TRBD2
CASSLYLAGGLAEQYF
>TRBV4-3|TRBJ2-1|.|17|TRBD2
CASSQGKSGSTYNEQFF
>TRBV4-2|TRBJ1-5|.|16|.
CASSQGGRGSDQPQHF
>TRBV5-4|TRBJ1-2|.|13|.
CASSSQGSYGYTF
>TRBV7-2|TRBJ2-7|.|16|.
CASSQNKGTRTYEQYF
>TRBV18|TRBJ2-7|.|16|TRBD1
CASSPSTGTVSYEQYF
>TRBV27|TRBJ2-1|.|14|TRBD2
CASKVRAGVDEQFF
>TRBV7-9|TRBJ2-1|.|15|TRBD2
CDSSPREPSYNEQFF
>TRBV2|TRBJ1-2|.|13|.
CASSENREGGYTF